Given below is one T cell receptor (beta chain) in context. Antigen specificity is unknown. This CDR3 is 15 amino acids long. Germline CDR1 is MNHNS and CDR2 is SASEGT. V shed 1 base, J shed 9 bases, and the junction held 8 bases outside the gene matches. These data originate in a study of cytomegalovirus exposure and HLA in healthy donors. Across the whole study: Inside one of the first data releases sat around 85 million unique TCRs taken from HLA-typed donors. Regarding the study as a whole: A missense variant in DCLRE1C was later tied to TCR beta V- and J-gene trimming. Later work found that TCR association rates differed between HLA loci; DRB1 had the most and HLA-C the fewest. In the analysis, some V segments, TRBV6-2 and TRBV6-3 included, were excluded as indistinguishable.

It was with 60 Vbeta and 13 Jbeta primers that the PCR ran. Generated by immunoSEQ multiplex PCR, the TCRdb table keeps only in-frame clones and is missing some. This sample has 150,000 to 200,000 clones, with roughly 80% found just once. Sequencing was performed on PBMCs. This chain connects TRBV6-1 to TRBJ2-1; 8 bases align to TRBD2. The receptor comes from a man in his fifties or sixties in good health and CMV-seropositive. The CDR3 loop reads CASSEDTGGPGEQFF. For the CDR3, the DNA is TGTGCCAGCAGTGAAGACACGGGAGGGCCGGGTGAGCAGTTCTTC.